These 28 T cell receptor beta chains were sequenced from one sample in a study of early T cells in non-severe SARS-CoV-2 infection. TCRdb fed the 5' RACE reads into MiXCR, producing one record per CDR3 protein. The data hold 60,000 to 80,000 distinct CDR3 sequences, with roughly an eighth observed a single time. Specimen: whole blood. All receptors derive from an adult who was a healthcare worker with PCR-confirmed SARS-CoV-2 infection or an uninfected control (not recorded which).

This clonotype has a handful of counts. The chain recombines TRBV29-1 with TRBJ2-1; D ambiguous. V lost 6 bases and J 7 bases, leaving 7 bases between the germline ends. Germline CDR1 and CDR2: SQVTM and ANQGSEA. The CDR3 has 10 amino acids. CDR3 residues: CSVFSNEQFF. The CDR3 region has the DNA TGCAGCGTATTTTCGAATGAGCAGTTCTTC.

The chain employs TRBV2 and TRBJ1-3; 7 bases are a match to TRBD1. The germline V gene has CDR1 SNHLY and CDR2 FYNNEI. The CDR3 loop spans 15 amino acids. Trimming cost V 7 bases and J 2 bases; bases outside gene matches: 8. CDR3 DNA: TGTGCCAGCACTCGACAGGGTATCGCTGGAAACACCATATATTTT. As protein: CASTRQGIAGNTIYF.

There are many counts of this clonotype. This rearrangement joins TRBV4-1 to TRBJ2-7, with no clear D. V gave up 0 bases and J gave up 1 base, with 10 bases separating them. Germline V gene data show CDR1 as MGHRA and CDR2 as YSYEKL. The CDR3 extends over 15 amino acids. The DNA of the CDR3 is TGCGCCAGCAGCCAAGATGTGATATCGTCCTACGAGCAGTACTTC. It encodes CASSQDVISSYEQYF.

This clonotype was detected ten times or more. J is TRBJ1-5 and V is TRBV18, with a tentative D call TRBD1 (5 bases). The CDR3 sequence is 15 residues long. Trimming stripped 3 bases from V and 4 bases from J, with 13 bases between. Germline CDR1 and CDR2: KGHSH and LQKENI. DNA of the CDR3: TGTGCCAGCTCACCTAGGGACGGGAGAAATCAGCCCCAGCATTTT. This sequence encodes CASSPRDGRNQPQHF.

This clonotype was observed many times. The V and J genes are TRBV12-3 or TRBV12-4 and TRBJ2-4; TRBD1 or TRBD2 may be the D gene (5 bases each). The V and J ends lost 6 bases and 9 bases respectively, with 6 bases between them. CDR3 size: 10 residues. CDR3 nucleotides: TGTGCCAGCAGGGGGGTCATTCAGTACTTC. Amino acids: CASRGVIQYF.

The table lists this clonotype with many counts. The chain carries TRBV7-8 and TRBJ2-1, with TRBD2 matching 9 bases. This CDR3 spans 16 amino acids. Germline V gene lookup returns CDR1 SGHVS and CDR2 FQNEAQ. With 2 bases clipped from V and 6 bases from J, the junction kept 8 bases outside the gene matches. CDR3 region: CASSLILAGLRNEQFF. Written as DNA, the CDR3 is TGTGCCAGCAGCTTAATTCTAGCGGGACTTCGCAATGAGCAGTTCTTC.

In this sample, this clonotype turned up many times. V gene TRBV18 combines with J gene TRBJ1-1; no reliable D call. The CDR3 has 15 amino acids. The germline CDR1 and CDR2 sequences are KGHSH and LQKENI. V was shortened by 1 base and J by 1 base, with 10 bases between the two germline ends. The CDR3, as DNA: TGTGCCAGCTCACCACGTGACAATGGGAACACTGAAGCTTTCTTT. Its translation: CASSPRDNGNTEAFF.

This clonotype was seen repeatedly, ten times or more. The chain joins TRBV29-1 to TRBJ2-1, with no clear D. The CDR3 extends over 14 amino acids. Germline CDR1 SQVTM, CDR2 ANQGSEA. V lost 0 bases and J 4 bases, leaving 10 bases between the germline ends. The CDR3 spells CSVEDRKAYNEQFF. Here the CDR3 DNA reads TGCAGCGTTGAAGATCGAAAGGCTTACAATGAGCAGTTCTTC.

This clonotype was recorded at least ten times. This sequence joins TRBV24-1 and TRBJ2-2; TRBD2 matches 7 bases. Germline V gives CDR1 KGHDR, CDR2 SFDVKD. The trim removed 8 bases at V and 1 base at J, leaving 0 bases unmatched. The CDR3 has 13 residues. CDR3 sequence: CATKRENTGELFF. The CDR3 region has the DNA TGTGCCACCAAGCGGGAGAACACCGGGGAGCTGTTTTTT.

In its sample, this clonotype was seen many times. This chain connects TRBV7-2 to TRBJ2-3; 11 bases agree with TRBD2. The length of the CDR3 is 15 residues. The germline V gene has CDR1 SGHTA and CDR2 FQGNSA. Trimming removed 1 base from V and 3 bases from J; junction bases left unmatched: 0. CDR3 loop: CASSLGTSGTDTQYF. The CDR3 DNA reads TGTGCCAGCAGCTTAGGGACTAGCGGGACAGATACGCAGTATTTT.

This clonotype was observed many times. The CDR3 region is CASSLTSSGGSYEQYF. CDR3 DNA sequence: TGTGCCAGCAGCTTAACCTCTAGCGGGGGCTCCTACGAGCAGTACTTC. V usage is TRBV11-2 and J usage is TRBJ2-7; TRBD2 matches 10 bases. The germline V gene encodes CDR1 SGHAT and CDR2 FQNNGV. CDR3 length: 16 residues. The ends lost 2 bases at V and 0 bases at J; junction bases unmatched: 4.

This clonotype has ten or more counts. The J gene is TRBJ2-7, the V gene TRBV20-1; 8 bases agree with TRBD2. Germline CDR1 is DFQATT and CDR2 is SNEGSKA (reference sequence). This CDR3 region has 13 residues. Trimming removed 3 bases from V and 1 base from J; junction bases left unmatched: 2. The CDR3 reads CSARTSASYEQYF. The CDR3 DNA follows: TGCAGTGCTAGGACTAGCGCATCCTACGAGCAGTACTTC.

The chain recombines TRBV6-2 or TRBV6-3 with TRBJ2-5; D gene ambiguous. CDR1 and CDR2 from the germline V gene are MNHEY and SVGEGT. The CDR3 runs to 13 residues. V was cut by 5 bases and J by 0 bases, with 7 bases left in between. The CDR3 spells CASSRWYQETQYF. DNA of the CDR3: TGTGCCAGCAGTAGATGGTACCAAGAGACCCAGTACTTC.

To note about this clonotype: One base away lies a much larger clone, so this may be a sequencing read error. This chain connects TRBV7-3 to TRBJ2-1; the match to TRBD2 covers 11 bases. This CDR3 is 16 amino acids long. CDR1 and CDR2 (germline): SGHTA, FQGTGA. J was trimmed by 9 bases and V by 1 base; bases with no gene match: 8. In DNA, the CDR3 is TGTGCCAGCAGCTTAATAGCGGGAGGGCCGGTTATTGAGCAGTTCTTC. This sequence encodes CASSLIAGGPVIEQFF.

At least ten counts were recorded for this clonotype. V is TRBV7-3 and J is TRBJ2-2; D gene ambiguous. Germline V CDR1 and CDR2: SGHTA, FQGTGA. V shed 5 bases and J shed 5 bases, with 15 bases lying between them. This CDR3 region has 15 residues. In nucleotides, the CDR3 is TGTGCCAGCAGCCCCCAGCCCTCCGGGACCGGGGAGCTGTTTTTT. As protein: CASSPQPSGTGELFF.

This clonotype was seen at least ten times. The rearrangement links TRBV5-4 to TRBJ1-6, with 12 positions matching TRBD1. Germline V gene data show CDR1 as SGHNT and CDR2 as YYREEE (reference sequence). The CDR3 runs 19 residues. The V and J ends lost 4 bases and 1 base, in that order; junction bases with no gene match: 9. This CDR3 is CASSPRGQGAPSYNSPLHF. The CDR3 DNA reads as TGTGCCAGCAGCCCGCGGGGACAGGGGGCGCCGTCCTATAATTCACCCCTCCACTTT.

This clonotype showed up many times. The chain is built from TRBV7-2 and TRBJ2-2, with a tentative D call TRBD2 (7 bases). Germline V gene sequence: CDR1 SGHTA, CDR2 FQGNSA. CDR3 length equals 16 residues. V shed 4 bases and J shed 9 bases, with 21 bases lying between them. CDR3 in amino acids: CASSSRLLGGRRELFF. CDR3 DNA sequence: TGTGCCAGCAGCTCCAGACTATTGGGGGGGCGCCGGGAGCTGTTTTTT.

This clonotype was seen ten or more times. This sequence joins TRBV7-2 and TRBJ2-1; a possible D gene is TRBD1 (5 bases). The CDR3 sequence is 12 residues long. The V end was cut by 5 bases, the J end by 6 bases, with 8 bases between. The germline V gene encodes CDR1 SGHTA and CDR2 FQGNSA. CDR3 DNA sequence: TGTGCCAGCAGCCGTAGGGGCAATGAGCAGTTCTTC. Residues: CASSRRGNEQFF.

This clonotype was detected only a few times. This chain links TRBV29-1 with TRBJ1-2, with TRBD1 identical over 7 bases. J was trimmed by 5 bases and V by 0 bases; bases with no gene match: 6. CDR1 is SQVTM, CDR2 ANQGSEA, per germline. The CDR3 covers 14 residues. CDR3 DNA sequence: TGCAGCGTTGAAGAAACAGGGGAGGGTTATGGCTACACCTTC. Translation: CSVEETGEGYGYTF.

This clonotype was seen many times. The chain uses TRBV3-1 and TRBJ2-3; 9 bases match TRBD2. After removal of 4 bases from V and 4 bases from J, the junction contained 9 bases not matched to a gene. From germline, CDR1 is LGHDT and CDR2 YNNKEL (reference sequence). The CDR3 spans 16 residues. The CDR3 DNA reads as TGTGCCAGCAGCCGGGTAGCGGGAGATGGCGCAGATACGCAGTATTTT. It encodes CASSRVAGDGADTQYF.

CDR3 loop: CSARDWGDRVPDTQYF. The DNA for the CDR3 is TGCAGTGCTAGAGATTGGGGGGACAGGGTCCCAGATACGCAGTATTTT. The chain joins TRBV20-1 to TRBJ2-3; 9 positions agree with TRBD1. Per the germline V gene, CDR1 is DFQATT and CDR2 is SNEGSKA (reference sequence). The CDR3 covers 16 residues. V dropped 0 bases and J dropped 4; count of bases not matched to a gene: 8.

This clonotype was counted at least ten times. The chain couples TRBV7-8 to TRBJ2-7; 12 bases fit TRBD2. Germline V lookup: CDR1 SGHVS, CDR2 FQNEAQ. V trimming: 5 bases; J trimming: 2 bases; junction bases outside the gene matches: 4. The CDR3 extends over 15 amino acids. The CDR3 DNA follows: TGTGCCAGCAGCCCTCGGACTAGCGGGACCTACGAGCAGTACTTC. This codes for CASSPRTSGTYEQYF.

This clonotype occurred a few times. The V call is TRBV7-8, the J call TRBJ2-1; TRBD1 agrees at 8 bases. V was clipped by 4 bases and J by 8 bases; unmatched bases: 10. The CDR3 runs 15 residues. Germline V CDR1 and CDR2: SGHVS, FQNEAQ. DNA for the CDR3: TGTGCCAGCAGCTCCCCCACAGGGGGTGACGATGAGCAGTTCTTC. Encoded protein: CASSSPTGGDDEQFF.

Many counts were recorded for this clonotype. The rearrangement joins TRBV20-1 to TRBJ1-4; tentatively, D is TRBD1 (6 bases). This CDR3 has 13 residues. Germline V gene lookup returns CDR1 DFQATT and CDR2 SNEGSKA (reference sequence). CDR3 sequence reads: CSADSTGNEKLFF. DNA for the CDR3: TGCAGCGCGGACAGCACAGGGAATGAAAAACTGTTTTTT.

This clonotype has a count of ten or more. The chain employs TRBV3-1 and TRBJ1-3, with D uncertain. V shed 0 bases and J shed 1 base, with 7 bases lying between them. CDR3 length equals 15 residues. CDR1 LGHDT and CDR2 YNNKEL come from the germline V gene (reference sequence). This CDR3 reads CASSQDGRSGNTIYF. In DNA, the CDR3 is TGTGCCAGCAGCCAAGACGGCCGTTCTGGAAACACCATATATTTT.

This clonotype has ten or more counts. The chain employs TRBV18 and TRBJ2-2, with TRBD2 matching 7 bases. V trimming: 5 bases; J trimming: 5 bases; junction bases outside the gene matches: 11. This CDR3 has 16 residues. CDR1 is KGHSH and CDR2 is LQKENI in the germline V gene. The CDR3 region has the DNA TGTGCCAGCTCAGACACCCGGACTAGGAGAACCGGGGAGCTGTTTTTT. It is translated as CASSDTRTRRTGELFF.

Many counts were recorded for this clonotype. The chain uses TRBV5-1 and TRBJ2-1; TRBD1 matches at 8 bases. The CDR3 extends over 16 amino acids. V dropped 0 bases and J dropped 3; count of bases not matched to a gene: 5. In germline, CDR1 is SGHRS, CDR2 YFSETQ. CDR3 sequence (DNA): TGCGCCAGCAGCTTGGAGGGACAGGAGATCTACAATGAGCAGTTCTTC. Encoded protein: CASSLEGQEIYNEQFF. Full variable domain (outside the CDR3, taken from reference TRBV5-1 and TRBJ2-1): KAGVTQTPRYLIKTRGQQVTLSCSPISGHRSVSWYQQTPGQGLQFLFEYFSETQRNKGNFPGRFSGRQFSNSRSEMNVSTLELGDSALYLCASSLEGQEIYNEQFFGPGTRLTVL.

This clonotype was detected many times. This rearrangement joins TRBV3-1 to TRBJ2-7; TRBD2 matches at 10 bases. Germline values: CDR1 LGHDT, CDR2 YNNKEL (reference sequence). J lost 5 bases, V lost 2 bases, and 3 bases had no gene match. The CDR3 contains 14 residues. This chain's CDR3 is CASSQQREGHEQYF. DNA for the CDR3: TGTGCCAGCAGCCAACAGCGGGAGGGCCACGAGCAGTACTTC.